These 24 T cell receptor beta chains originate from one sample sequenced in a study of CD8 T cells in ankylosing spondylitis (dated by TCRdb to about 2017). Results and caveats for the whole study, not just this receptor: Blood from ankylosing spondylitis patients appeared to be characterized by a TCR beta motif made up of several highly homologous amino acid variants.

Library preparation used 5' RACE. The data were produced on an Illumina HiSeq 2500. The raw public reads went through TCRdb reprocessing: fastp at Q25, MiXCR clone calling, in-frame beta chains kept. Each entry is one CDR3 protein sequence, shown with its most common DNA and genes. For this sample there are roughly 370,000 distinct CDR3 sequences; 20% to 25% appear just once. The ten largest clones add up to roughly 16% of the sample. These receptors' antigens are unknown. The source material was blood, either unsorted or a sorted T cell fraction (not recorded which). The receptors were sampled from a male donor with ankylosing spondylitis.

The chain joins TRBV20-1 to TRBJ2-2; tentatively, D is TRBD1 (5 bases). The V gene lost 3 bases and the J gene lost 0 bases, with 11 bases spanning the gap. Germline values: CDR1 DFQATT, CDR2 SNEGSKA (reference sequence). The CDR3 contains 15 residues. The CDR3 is CSARLGPTNTGELFF. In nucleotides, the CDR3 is TGCAGTGCTAGGTTGGGGCCTACGAACACCGGGGAGCTGTTTTTT.

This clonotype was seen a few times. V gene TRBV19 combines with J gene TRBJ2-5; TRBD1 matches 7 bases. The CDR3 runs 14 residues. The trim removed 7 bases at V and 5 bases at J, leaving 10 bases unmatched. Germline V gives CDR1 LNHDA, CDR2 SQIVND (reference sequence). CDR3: CASTDRVSGETQYF. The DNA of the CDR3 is TGTGCCAGTACCGACAGGGTTTCTGGGGAGACCCAGTACTTC. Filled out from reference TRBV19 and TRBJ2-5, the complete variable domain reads DGGITQSPKYLFRKEGQNVTLSCEQNLNHDAMYWYRQDPGQGLRLIYYSQIVNDFQKGDIAEGYSVSREKKESFPLTVTSAQKNPTAFYLCASTDRVSGETQYFGPGTRLLVL.

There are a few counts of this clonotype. CDR3 residues: CAWTGGGPGTGYNEQFF. The DNA for the CDR3 is TGTGCCTGGACGGGCGGCGGACCCGGGACTGGATACAATGAGCAGTTCTTC. This rearrangement joins TRBV30 to TRBJ2-1; D perhaps matches TRBD2 (6 bases). Trimming cost V 4 bases and J 4 bases, with 23 bases left between them. The CDR3 runs 17 residues. The germline gives CDR1 GTSNPN, CDR2 SVGIG (reference sequence). The full variable domain, completed using reference TRBV30 and TRBJ2-1, is SQTIHQWPATLVQPVGSPLSLECTVEGTSNPNLYWYRQAAGRGLQLLFYSVGIGQISSEVPQNLSASRPQDRQFILSSKKLLLSDSGFYLCAWTGGGPGTGYNEQFFGPGTRLTVL.

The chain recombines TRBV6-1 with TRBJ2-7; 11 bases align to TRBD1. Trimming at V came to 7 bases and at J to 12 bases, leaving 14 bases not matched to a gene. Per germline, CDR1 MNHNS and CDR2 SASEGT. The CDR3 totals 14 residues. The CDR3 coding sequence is TGTGCCAGCACCCTGGGGACAGGGGGGTCCTCGCGGTACTTC. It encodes CASTLGTGGSSRYF.

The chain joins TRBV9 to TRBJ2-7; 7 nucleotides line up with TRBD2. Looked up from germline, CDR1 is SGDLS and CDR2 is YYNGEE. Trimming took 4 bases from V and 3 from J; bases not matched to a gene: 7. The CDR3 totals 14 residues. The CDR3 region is CASSPRDYFYEQYF. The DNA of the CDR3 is TGTGCCAGCAGCCCCCGGGACTACTTCTACGAGCAGTACTTC. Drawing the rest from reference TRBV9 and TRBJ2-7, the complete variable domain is DSGVTQTPKHLITATGQRVTLRCSPRSGDLSVYWYQQSLDQGLQFLIQYYNGEERAKGNILERFSAQQFPDLHSELNLSSLELGDSALYFCASSPRDYFYEQYFGPGTRLTVT.

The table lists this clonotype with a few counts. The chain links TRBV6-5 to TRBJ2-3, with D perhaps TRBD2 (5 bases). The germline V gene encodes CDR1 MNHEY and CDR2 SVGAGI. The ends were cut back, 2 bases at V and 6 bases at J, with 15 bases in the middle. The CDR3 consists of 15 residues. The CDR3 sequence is CASSYQASGLDTQYF. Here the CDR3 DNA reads TGTGCCAGCAGTTACCAAGCGAGCGGTTTGGATACGCAGTATTTT.

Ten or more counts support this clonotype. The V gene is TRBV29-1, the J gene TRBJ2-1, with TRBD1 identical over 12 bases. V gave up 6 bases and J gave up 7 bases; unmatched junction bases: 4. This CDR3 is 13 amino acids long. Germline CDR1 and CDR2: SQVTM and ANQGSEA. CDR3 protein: CSVLGQGANEQFF. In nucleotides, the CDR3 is TGCAGCGTCTTGGGACAGGGGGCGAATGAGCAGTTCTTC.

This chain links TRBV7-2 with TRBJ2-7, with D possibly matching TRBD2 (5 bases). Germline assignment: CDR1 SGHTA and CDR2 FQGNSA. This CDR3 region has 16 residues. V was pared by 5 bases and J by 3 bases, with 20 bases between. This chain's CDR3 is CASSPLVGGPYYEQYF. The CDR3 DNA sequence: TGTGCCAGCAGCCCCCTTGTCGGAGGCCCCTACTACGAGCAGTACTTC.

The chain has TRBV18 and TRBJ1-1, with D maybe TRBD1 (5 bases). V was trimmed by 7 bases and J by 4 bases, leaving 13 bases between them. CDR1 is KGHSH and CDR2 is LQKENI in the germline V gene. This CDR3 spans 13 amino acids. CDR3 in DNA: TGTGCCAGCTTACCGAGTGGGGCCACTGAAGCTTTCTTT. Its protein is CASLPSGATEAFF.

CDR3 nucleotides: TGTGCCAGCAGTTTATATGGGGGTCGTCAGCCCCAGCATTTT. It is translated as CASSLYGGRQPQHF. This chain links TRBV28 with TRBJ1-5, with D perhaps matching TRBD1 (5 bases). The CDR3 covers 14 residues. Germline CDR1 is MDHEN and CDR2 is SYDVKM. V dropped 1 base and J dropped 6 bases, with 10 bases sitting between them.

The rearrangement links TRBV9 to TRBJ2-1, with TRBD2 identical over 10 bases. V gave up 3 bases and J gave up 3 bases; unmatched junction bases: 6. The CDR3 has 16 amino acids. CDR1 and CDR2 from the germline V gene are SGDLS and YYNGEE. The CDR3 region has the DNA TGTGCCAGCAGCGGCCTTAGCGGGAGGCACTACAATGAGCAGTTCTTC. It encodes CASSGLSGRHYNEQFF.

CDR3 loop: CASGENSYEQYF. CDR3 bases: TGTGCCAGCGGAGAGAACTCCTACGAGCAGTACTTC. This rearrangement joins TRBV6-5 to TRBJ2-7; unclear D gene. CDR1 is MNHEY, CDR2 SVGAGI, per germline. V lost 8 bases to trimming and J lost 0 bases, with 8 bases between them. This CDR3 contains 12 residues.

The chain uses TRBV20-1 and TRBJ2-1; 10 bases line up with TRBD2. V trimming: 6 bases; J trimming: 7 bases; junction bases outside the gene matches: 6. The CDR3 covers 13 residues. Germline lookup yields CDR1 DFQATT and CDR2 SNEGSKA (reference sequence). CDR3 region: CSAVASGRNEQFF. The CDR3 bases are TGCAGTGCCGTGGCTAGCGGGAGAAATGAGCAGTTCTTC.

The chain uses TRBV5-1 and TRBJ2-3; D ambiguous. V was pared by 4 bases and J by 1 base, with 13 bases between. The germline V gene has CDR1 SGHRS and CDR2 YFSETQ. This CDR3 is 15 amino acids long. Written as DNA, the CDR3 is TGCGCCAGCAGCACCGGACGGCTTGGCACAGATACGCAGTATTTT. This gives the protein CASSTGRLGTDTQYF.

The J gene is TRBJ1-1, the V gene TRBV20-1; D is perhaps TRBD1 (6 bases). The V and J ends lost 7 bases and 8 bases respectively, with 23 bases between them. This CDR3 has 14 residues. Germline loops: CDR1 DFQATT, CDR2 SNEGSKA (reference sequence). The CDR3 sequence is CSETRGASNLEAFF. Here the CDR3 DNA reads TGCAGTGAGACGAGGGGGGCGTCGAATCTAGAAGCTTTCTTT.

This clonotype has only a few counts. The CDR3 spells CSASQQVNSNQPQHF. CDR3 nucleotide sequence: TGCAGTGCTAGTCAGCAGGTTAATAGCAATCAGCCCCAGCATTTT. The V call is TRBV20-1, the J call TRBJ1-5, with no clear D. V was trimmed by 3 bases and J by 0 bases, leaving 12 bases between them. The CDR3 extends over 15 amino acids. From germline, CDR1 is DFQATT and CDR2 SNEGSKA (reference sequence).

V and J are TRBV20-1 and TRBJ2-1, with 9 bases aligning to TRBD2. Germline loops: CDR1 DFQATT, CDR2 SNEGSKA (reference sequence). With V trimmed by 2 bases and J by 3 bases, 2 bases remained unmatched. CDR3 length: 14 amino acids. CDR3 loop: CSARLSGSYNEQFF. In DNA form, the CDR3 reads TGCAGTGCTAGACTTAGCGGGAGCTACAATGAGCAGTTCTTC.

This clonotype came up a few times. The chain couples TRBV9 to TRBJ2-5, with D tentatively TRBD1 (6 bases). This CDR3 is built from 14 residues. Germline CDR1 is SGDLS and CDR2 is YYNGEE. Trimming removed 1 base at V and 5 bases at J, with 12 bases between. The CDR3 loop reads CASSVLGAGETQYF. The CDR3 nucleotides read TGTGCCAGCAGCGTACTGGGGGCGGGCGAGACCCAGTACTTC.

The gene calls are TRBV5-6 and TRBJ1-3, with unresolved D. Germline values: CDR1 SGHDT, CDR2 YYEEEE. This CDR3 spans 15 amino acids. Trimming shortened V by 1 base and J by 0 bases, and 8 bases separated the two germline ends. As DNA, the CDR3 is TGTGCCAGCAGCTTGCTGGAGAGCTCTGGAAACACCATATATTTT. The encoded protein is CASSLLESSGNTIYF.

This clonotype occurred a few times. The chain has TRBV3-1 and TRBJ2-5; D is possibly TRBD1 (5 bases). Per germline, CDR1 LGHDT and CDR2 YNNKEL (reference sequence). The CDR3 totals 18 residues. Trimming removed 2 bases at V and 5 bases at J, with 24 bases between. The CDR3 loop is CASSQFAPGRAWWETQYF. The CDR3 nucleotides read TGTGCCAGCAGCCAATTTGCCCCCGGCAGGGCGTGGTGGGAGACCCAGTACTTC.

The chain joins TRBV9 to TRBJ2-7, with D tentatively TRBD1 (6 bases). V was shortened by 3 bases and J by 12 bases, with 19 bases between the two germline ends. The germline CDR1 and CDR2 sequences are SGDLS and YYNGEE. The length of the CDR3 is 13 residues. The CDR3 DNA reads TGTGCCAGCAGCGCGCCCACCGGGACAAGGCTGTACTTC. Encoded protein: CASSAPTGTRLYF. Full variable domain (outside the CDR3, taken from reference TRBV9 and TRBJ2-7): DSGVTQTPKHLITATGQRVTLRCSPRSGDLSVYWYQQSLDQGLQFLIQYYNGEERAKGNILERFSAQQFPDLHSELNLSSLELGDSALYFCASSAPTGTRLYFGPGTRLTVT.

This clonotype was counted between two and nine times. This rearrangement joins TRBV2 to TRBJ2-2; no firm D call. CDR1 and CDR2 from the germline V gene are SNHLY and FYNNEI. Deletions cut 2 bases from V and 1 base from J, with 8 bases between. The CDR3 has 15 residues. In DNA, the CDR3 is TGTGCCAGCAGTGAAAACAGACGGAACACCGGGGAGCTGTTTTTT. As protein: CASSENRRNTGELFF.

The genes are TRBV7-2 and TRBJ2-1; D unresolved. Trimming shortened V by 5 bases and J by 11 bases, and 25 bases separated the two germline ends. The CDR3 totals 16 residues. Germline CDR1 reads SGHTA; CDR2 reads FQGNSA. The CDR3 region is CASSRGRAAPTMKQFF. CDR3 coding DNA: TGTGCCAGCAGCCGAGGTCGGGCAGCTCCTACAATGAAGCAGTTCTTC.

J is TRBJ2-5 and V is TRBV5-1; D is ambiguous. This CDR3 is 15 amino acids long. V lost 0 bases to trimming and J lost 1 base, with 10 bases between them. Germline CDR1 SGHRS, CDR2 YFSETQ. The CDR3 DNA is TGCGCCAGCAGCTTGGCTAGTGTTTTCCAAGAGACCCAGTACTTC. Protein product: CASSLASVFQETQYF.